The entry below describes one T cell receptor beta chain. This clone is considered medium-sized (0.01 to 0.1%). Which antigen it targets is not known. Base qualities are not provided; no much larger clone lies one nucleotide away. TCRbeta CDR3 regions were amplified from genomic DNA using the immunoSEQ Assay, a bias-controlled multiplex PCR. Concerning the study's data processing: The number of nucleated cells in each sample was estimated by amplification of reference gene primers within the assay. To quantify the absolute abundance of each unique TCRbeta CDR3 rearrangement, sequence reads were collapsed and filtered. Productive Simpson clonality was computed per sample as the square root of Simpson's diversity index over productive rearrangements. Drawn from immuneACCESS, this table holds only the in-frame rearrangements with V and J called that TCRdb kept. Clones are partly lost; checked studies trace under half to an unresolved V gene and leave the rest unexplained. Clonal size and the V and J genes are those of that table, whereas D and trimming came from the DNA. Within this sample are about 180,000 clones, with 85% of them counted one time only. 5% to 7.5% of the sample lies in the top ten.

This specimen comes from a study of blood T cell repertoires in COVID-19 (dated by TCRdb to between 2020 and 2021). For context, the study as a whole: The collaborator samples originated in the United States, Italy and Spain and spanned the acute and convalescent phases of COVID-19. The samples were drawn from the first 160 participants of the ongoing ImmuneRACE study and from about 1,200 subjects provided by 6 global collaborators. The prospective study material was composed of cDNA or gDNA derived from T cells, B-cell-depleted T cells, or PBMCs. The dataset comprised deeply sampled blood TCRbeta repertoires from subjects exposed to, actively infected with, or recovered from COVID-19. Sample metadata almost always included a de-identified subject ID, COVID-19 status, age in years and sex. The repertoires were released in a freely available public database intended as a resource for research on the immune response to SARS-CoV-2. Where available, HLA class I and class II types were taken from metadata supplied by the sample provider and were not determined by assay-based typing. General study outcomes and caveats: Clinical and demographic metadata were provided uncurated, with the amount varying by source and participant.

Participants in the prospective study were enrolled through a virtual design, were aged roughly 18 to 100 years, and lived in fewer than 30 United States geographic areas. In the prospective study, cohorts were assigned on the basis of participant-reported clinical history obtained from a screening survey and a study questionnaire. ImmuneRACE Cohort 3 recovered participants were defined by two consecutive negative NP/OP PCR tests, healthcare professional clearance, or symptom resolution. In the prospective study, mobile phlebotomists collected whole blood, serum and a nasopharyngeal or oropharyngeal swab from each participant. Prospective study participants could optionally give additional blood draws and questionnaires over an approximately two-month period. Blood samples from the prospective study were shipped frozen or at room temperature prior to DNA extraction. The sequence came from a man in his forties who had recovered from COVID-19. Sequencing input: PBMCs or T cells enriched from blood (not recorded which).

The DNA sequence reads TGTGCCAGCAGTGAACGGGGGGATACAGATACGCAGTATTTT. Its protein reads: CASSERGDTDTQYF. The V and J segments used are TRBV6-4 and TRBJ2-3; 7 central bases correspond to TRBD2. The germline V gene gives CDR1 as MRHNA and CDR2 as SNTAGT. The CDR3 runs 14 amino acids, cysteine and phenylalanine included. Only the CDR3 part of the read is kept: 42 bases, read in frame from the first base. For this chain, trimming is 3 bases at the V end and 3 bases at the J end, and the number of junction bases without a gene match is 3.